This T cell receptor beta chain is drawn from a study of blood T cell repertoires in COVID-19. This clone occurred a few times. Assay used: immunoSEQ multiplex PCR; TCRdb lists only in-frame clones, some missing. The sample consists of some 390,000 clones, roughly 86% of them appearing once. Germline loops: CDR1 MNHEY, CDR2 SVGAGI. The CDR3 loop spans 14 amino acids. Trimming pared 6 bases from V and 4 bases from J, leaving 13 bases between. The clonotype originates from a woman in her sixties with COVID-19, enrolled during active disease. This sequence joins TRBV6-5 and TRBJ1-3, with D tentatively TRBD1 (5 bases). The sample was peripheral blood. The CDR3 here is CASSYAPGGNTIYF. The CDR3 bases are TGTGCCAGCAGCTATGCCCCAGGGGGAAACACCATATATTTT.